The 17 T cell receptor beta chains given below trace back to one sample, sequenced in a study of cytomegalovirus exposure and HLA in healthy donors. Use of 60 Vbeta and 13 Jbeta primers characterized the PCR. The assay was immunoSEQ multiplex PCR, and TCRdb's table has in-frame clones only and misses some. The sample yields about 150,000 clones, 73% seen once. Material: PBMCs. The receptors were gathered from a woman aged 18-29 years in good health and CMV-seronegative.

The chain couples TRBV5-1 to TRBJ2-3; 9 nucleotides align to TRBD2. CDR3 length equals 17 residues. From germline, CDR1 is SGHRS and CDR2 YFSETQ. J lost 5 bases, V lost 4 bases, and 14 bases had no gene match. CDR3: CASSLNPLAGPRDTQYF. CDR3 in DNA: TGCGCCAGCAGCCTGAACCCCCTAGCGGGGCCGAGAGATACGCAGTATTTT.

The chain combines TRBV6-4 with TRBJ2-2, with a tentative D call TRBD2 (5 bases). Germline lookup yields CDR1 MRHNA and CDR2 SNTAGT. The CDR3 runs 17 residues. V was clipped by 0 bases and J by 3 bases, with 14 bases between them. In nucleotides, the CDR3 is TGTGCCAGCAGTGACTCGGGAAGCGGAGGCGACACCGGGGAGCTGTTTTTT. It codes for CASSDSGSGGDTGELFF.

J is TRBJ2-1 and V is TRBV7-9; maybe TRBD2 (6 bases). The CDR3 loop spans 16 amino acids. CDR1 SEHNR and CDR2 FQNEAQ come from the germline V gene (reference sequence). V dropped 5 bases and J dropped 4 bases, with 18 bases sitting between them. The DNA of the CDR3 is TGTGCCAGCAGCCCAGGGCTGGGACTTAGGTACAATGAGCAGTTCTTC. Encoded protein: CASSPGLGLRYNEQFF.

V is TRBV23-1 and J is TRBJ1-5, with 10 bases that match TRBD1. TRBV23-1 is marked as an open reading frame, function uncertain. The J segment lost 3 bases and the V segment lost 2 bases, leaving 19 bases of the junction unmatched. The CDR3 runs to 21 residues. This CDR3 reads CASSQIPSKGQGTQINQPQHF. CDR3 sequence (DNA): TGCGCCAGCAGTCAAATCCCGAGTAAGGGACAGGGGACCCAAATCAATCAGCCCCAGCATTTT.

The CDR3 protein is CASSQISGQPQHF. The DNA for the CDR3 is TGTGCCAGCAGTCAAATATCGGGTCAGCCCCAGCATTTT. This sequence joins TRBV27 and TRBJ1-5; no definite D call. V was clipped by 5 bases and J by 6 bases, with 11 bases between them. The CDR3 runs to 13 residues. The germline V gene has CDR1 MNHEY and CDR2 SMNVEV (reference sequence).

The rearrangement uses TRBV7-8 and TRBJ2-7; 7 bases line up with TRBD1. The CDR3 totals 18 residues. Germline V gives CDR1 SGHVS, CDR2 FQNEAQ. V was clipped by 5 bases and J by 1 base; unmatched bases: 17. The CDR3 reads CASSTDRARSSWSYEQYF. CDR3 sequence (DNA): TGTGCCAGCAGCACCGACAGGGCCCGCTCCTCTTGGTCCTACGAGCAGTACTTC.

The chain employs TRBV2 and TRBJ1-5; unclear D gene. V was cut by 2 bases and J by 7 bases, with 12 bases left in between. Germline CDR1 and CDR2: SNHLY and FYNNEI. This CDR3 region has 14 residues. This CDR3 reads CASSESGSGQPQHF. The CDR3 DNA reads TGTGCCAGCAGTGAATCAGGCAGCGGACAGCCCCAGCATTTT.

The chain employs TRBV5-1 and TRBJ2-1; possible D gene TRBD1, 6 bases. V gave up 1 base and J gave up 8 bases, with 19 bases separating them. The length of the CDR3 is 16 residues. Germline V CDR1 and CDR2: SGHRS, YFSETQ. The CDR3 DNA follows: TGCGCCAGCAGCTTGACCGGACAGCCTGGTTGGGATGAGCAGTTCTTC. It is translated as CASSLTGQPGWDEQFF.

The chain employs TRBV6-1 and TRBJ2-1; tentative D call: TRBD2 (6 bases). The germline gives CDR1 MNHNS, CDR2 SASEGT. The V end lost 2 bases, the J end lost 2 bases, and 16 bases lay between the germline ends. CDR3 length: 17 amino acids. CDR3 sequence (DNA): TGTGCCAGCAGTGAAATAGGGCCCGGGGGACCCTACAATGAGCAGTTCTTC. Translating it yields CASSEIGPGGPYNEQFF.

This clone was counted between two and nine times. The chain carries TRBV4-3 and TRBJ2-7; maybe TRBD1 (5 bases). Germline V gene lookup returns CDR1 LGHNA and CDR2 YSLEER. V was shortened by 0 bases and J by 5 bases, with 11 bases between the two germline ends. The length of the CDR3 is 14 residues. CDR3 in amino acids: CASSQDKGRNEQYV. CDR3 DNA sequence: TGCGCCAGCAGCCAAGACAAGGGGCGGAACGAGCAGTACGTC.

V usage is TRBV18 and J usage is TRBJ2-7; D not certain. CDR1 is KGHSH and CDR2 is LQKENI in the germline V gene. This CDR3 is 13 amino acids long. The V gene lost 4 bases and the J gene lost 3 bases, with 10 bases spanning the gap. In DNA, the CDR3 is TGTGCCAGCTCACTAGTCCGAAACTACGAGCAGTACTTC. Translation gives CASSLVRNYEQYF.

The chain uses TRBV18 and TRBJ2-1; TRBD2 aligns across 9 bases. J lost 6 bases, V lost 3 bases, and 9 bases had no gene match. Per germline, CDR1 KGHSH and CDR2 LQKENI. CDR3 length: 16 residues. The CDR3 protein is CASSPRDSGSGNEQFF. The CDR3 nucleotides read TGTGCCAGCTCACCCCGGGATAGCGGGAGTGGCAATGAGCAGTTCTTC.

This rearrangement joins TRBV7-2 to TRBJ1-2; 8 bases match TRBD1. This CDR3 has 14 residues. Germline lookup yields CDR1 SGHTA and CDR2 FQGNSA. V gave up 1 base and J gave up 8 bases; unmatched junction bases: 6. CDR3 amino acids: CASSLGQGARGYTF. In nucleotides, the CDR3 is TGTGCCAGCAGCTTAGGGCAGGGGGCGCGAGGCTACACCTTC.

This clone appeared a few times. This rearrangement joins TRBV7-9 to TRBJ2-3; the match to TRBD2 covers 14 bases. The junction had 7 bases not matched to a gene; V was cut back by 3 bases and J by 2 bases. The CDR3 contains 18 residues. Germline assignment: CDR1 SEHNR and CDR2 FQNEAQ (reference sequence). The CDR3 region is CASSFPGTSGGDTDTQYF. The CDR3, as DNA: TGTGCCAGCAGCTTCCCCGGGACTAGCGGGGGAGACACAGATACGCAGTATTTT.

The chain employs TRBV10-3 and TRBJ2-7, with D hard to call. This CDR3 has 14 residues. V gave up 0 bases and J gave up 1 base, with 7 bases separating them. Germline values: CDR1 ENHRY, CDR2 SYGVKD. As DNA, the CDR3 is TGTGCCATCAGTGAGTCGGGCGAATCCTACGAGCAGTACTTC. This codes for CAISESGESYEQYF.

The genes are TRBV5-5 and TRBJ2-5; 8 nucleotides match TRBD1. Trimming at V came to 5 bases and at J to 9 bases, leaving 15 bases not matched to a gene. Per the germline V gene, CDR1 is SGHKS and CDR2 is YYEKEE (reference sequence). CDR3 size: 15 residues. This chain's CDR3 is CASRPDRGNWLAQYF. The CDR3 region has the DNA TGTGCCAGCAGACCCGACAGGGGCAATTGGTTAGCCCAGTACTTC.

This clone was seen a handful of times. The rearrangement uses TRBV10-3 and TRBJ1-4, with 8 bases matching TRBD1. CDR3 length equals 14 residues. In germline, CDR1 is ENHRY, CDR2 SYGVKD. After removal of 6 bases from V and 8 bases from J, the junction contained 8 bases not matched to a gene. CDR3 sequence reads: CAIRSDRESEKLFF. CDR3 sequence (DNA): TGTGCCATCAGATCGGACAGGGAGTCAGAAAAACTGTTTTTT.